The entry below describes one T cell receptor (beta chain). Its antigen remains unknown. CDR3 size: 16 residues. Germline CDR1 and CDR2: SGHDT and YYEEEE. V was cut by 3 bases and J by 0 bases, with 10 bases left in between. The source of the sample is a study of cytomegalovirus exposure and HLA in healthy donors. On the study more broadly: The early release's HLA-typed donors yielded 78 million or so unique TCRs.

Study-level findings and limits: Most CMV-associated TCR beta chains appeared HLA-restricted in a later analysis. At a 0.05 false discovery rate, a later analysis found around 17,000 TCR beta sequences to be associated with HLA alleles. It was reported that TCR beta sequences correctly inferred the HLA-A and HLA-B alleles for most subjects.

The PCR was carried out with 60 Vbeta primers and 13 Jbeta primers. The data were produced by immunoSEQ multiplex PCR, yet TCRdb's version contains in-frame clones alone and is incomplete. The data show about 120,000 clones, with approximately 70% seen just once and over 1.5% held by the top ten. This chain uses TRBV5-6 with TRBJ1-6; TRBD1 is a possible D gene (6 bases). The sequenced sample was PBMCs. The TCR was taken from a man between 18 and 29 years old in good health and CMV-seronegative. The CDR3 is CASSYTGSSYNSPLHF. The CDR3 region has the DNA TGTGCCAGCAGCTATACAGGGTCCTCCTATAATTCACCCCTCCACTTT.